The sequence of this T cell receptor beta chain was determined in a study of T cell repertoires in Merkel cell carcinoma (dated by TCRdb to between 2017 and 2020). General notes on the study: Patients who had received intralesional immunotherapy or systemic immune checkpoint blockade prior to the biopsy were excluded. A diagnosis of MCPyV-positive Merkel cell carcinoma and successful in vitro expansion of tumor-infiltrating lymphocytes were required for inclusion. The MCPyV-specific clonotypes were initially defined from expanded tumor-infiltrating lymphocytes through tetramer sorting, cloning and paired TCR sequencing. What the study reported, not specific to this receptor: No normal tissue biopsies were studied.

From the cysteine up to the phenylalanine, the CDR3 has a length of 14 residues. The kept DNA is CDR3 alone, 42 bases in frame from the first base. The V end loses 2 bases and the J end loses 9 bases, and a stretch of 17 bases separates them. CDR1 and CDR2 were assigned from the germline V gene as SGDLS and YYNGEE. The immunoSEQ assay was used both to sequence TRB CDR3 from tumor genomic DNA and to process the resulting data. As stored in TCRdb, this immuneACCESS dataset retains in-frame rearrangements with V and J assigned. A fraction of the clones does not appear; measured against another copy, unresolved V genes explain less than half of the discrepancy, and the remainder lacks a known reason. This sample lists some 14,000 clones; 76% were detected once. The top ten hold over 15% of the sample. Every study subject tested positive for serum antibodies to T-antigen and had biopsy-confirmed Merkel cell carcinoma that was MCPyV-positive. Genomic DNA was extracted from over five adjacent 10-micron frozen tumor sections without cell sorting or culture. Roughly 5 x 5 x 5 mm of tumor biopsy tissue was frozen in optimal cutting temperature compound. In the frozen biopsy, scout sections stained with hematoxylin and eosin confirmed plenty of Merkel cell carcinoma along with infiltrating cells.

This clone was observed once. This receptor's antigen is unknown. The sample holds no much larger clone one base away, and base qualities are not on file. Sequencing was done on a sample of tumor tissue. The origin of this receptor is an adult with Merkel cell carcinoma. The chain links TRBV9 with TRBJ1-1; no D segment can be confidently identified. The CDR3 loop reads CASSVDGGVSKAFF. DNA sequence: TGTGCCAGCAGCGTTGATGGCGGGGTCTCAAAAGCTTTCTTT.